This T cell receptor beta chain was sequenced in a study of Ad26.COV2.S vaccination and SARS-CoV-2 variants. Findings and caveats of the study: Vaccinated and placebo-treated recipients had similar non-spike TCR breadth.

Produced via immunoSEQ multiplex PCR; TCRdb's table is partial and in-frame only. The data contain fewer than 400,000 clones, 90% of them singletons. Comment on this clone: Its target is not known.

The treatment: over 15 received Ad26.COV2.S at low or high dose, single or two shots; roughly five received placebo; per-sample allocation not given. Samples analyzed were those drawn on day 63 after the first vaccine or placebo injection. Ad26 vector vaccine expressed Wuhan-strain SARS-CoV-2 spike. This CDR3 contains 19 residues. CDR1 and CDR2 (germline): SGHRS, YFSETQ. V lost 3 bases, J lost 0 bases, and 13 bases stayed unmatched. The sequences come from peripheral blood, collected in a trial of Ad26.COV2.S vaccine versus placebo. The chain couples TRBV5-1 to TRBJ1-3; TRBD1 matches 9 bases. This clonotype originated in a person aged 18 to 59 who received the Ad26.COV2.S COVID-19 vaccine or a placebo. Written as DNA, the CDR3 is TGCGCCAGCAGCTCCCAACAGGGGGCTTCGACCGTCTCTGGAAACACCATATATTTT. This codes for CASSSQQGASTVSGNTIYF.